The 10 T cell receptor beta chains in this list originate from one sample, sequenced in a study of blood T cell repertoires in COVID-19. TCRdb's table, derived via immunoSEQ multiplex PCR, lists solely in-frame clones and lacks some. This sample has 200,000 to 250,000 clones; around four fifths occur once, and the top ten carry roughly 5.5%. Sequencing was carried out using peripheral blood. The source is a woman between 65 and 79 years old with COVID-19, enrolled during active disease.

V is TRBV9 and J is TRBJ1-2; D is uncertain. Between the trimmed V and J ends, which lost 4 bases and 4 bases, there was a span of 23 bases. Germline CDR1 reads SGDLS; CDR2 reads YYNGEE. The CDR3 length is 17 residues. The CDR3 coding sequence is TGTGCCAGCAGCTTGGGTCATTCCGGGGATGTTGGCTATGGCTACACCTTC. Its translation: CASSLGHSGDVGYGYTF.

CDR3 DNA sequence: TGTGCCAGCACCCGACCCCTCCCGGGAGCTGAGCAGTTCTTC. It translates to CASTRPLPGAEQFF. The chain is built from TRBV7-2 and TRBJ2-1; tentatively, D is TRBD2 (6 bases). The CDR3 has 14 residues. Germline V gene lookup returns CDR1 SGHTA and CDR2 FQGNSA. V was trimmed by 7 bases and J by 9 bases, leaving 19 bases between them.

V gene TRBV5-6 combines with J gene TRBJ2-3; maybe TRBD2 (5 bases). The germline V gene encodes CDR1 SGHDT and CDR2 YYEEEE. This CDR3 region has 19 residues. V was trimmed by 1 base and J by 3 bases, leaving 24 bases between them. CDR3 in DNA: TGTGCCAGCAGCTTGCGCATAATACAACGGGGTAGAAGGACAGATACGCAGTATTTT. Its translation is CASSLRIIQRGRRTDTQYF.

The J gene is TRBJ2-1, the V gene TRBV21-1; TRBD2, as called in the table, went unchecked against the DNA. TRBV21-1 corresponds to a pseudogene. This CDR3 comprises 24 residues. DNA for the CDR3: TGTGCCAGCAGCAATTCTGGGGATTGCGACCGCGGGACCCCCGGCGCCCAAACCTACAATGAGCAGTTCTTC. This translates into CASSNSGDCDRGTPGAQTYNEQFF.

Note on this clone: One junction end does not reproduce the germline sequence, and a read error may be involved. The chain is built from TRBV7-2 and TRBJ1-1; 7 nucleotides align to TRBD1. Germline V gene lookup returns CDR1 SGHTA and CDR2 FQGNSA. The length of the CDR3 is 14 residues. The CDR3 DNA reads as TGTGCCGGCAGCTTCTTCGACAGGGCCACTGAAGCTTTCTTT. This sequence encodes CAGSFFDRATEAFF.

This clone was counted only a few times. This rearrangement joins TRBV7-9 to TRBJ1-2; tentatively, D is TRBD1 (6 bases). V was shortened by 2 bases and J by 2 bases, with 12 bases between the two germline ends. The V gene's germline CDR1 is SEHNR and CDR2 FQNEAQ (reference sequence). The CDR3 loop spans 15 amino acids. The CDR3 here is CASSLLGGSNYGYTF. The CDR3, as DNA: TGTGCCAGCAGCTTATTAGGGGGTTCGAACTATGGCTACACCTTC.

The chain carries TRBV5-1 and TRBJ1-2; TRBD1 matches at 7 bases. CDR3 length: 16 residues. From germline, CDR1 is SGHRS and CDR2 YFSETQ. V shed 5 bases and J 5 bases; nucleotides not matched to a gene: 15. CDR3 residues: CASRASPTGASYGYTF. DNA of the CDR3: TGCGCCAGCAGGGCCTCCCCTACAGGGGCCTCTTATGGCTACACCTTC.

V and J are TRBV6-5 and TRBJ1-5; a weak D match, TRBD1 (5 bases). V was clipped by 6 bases and J by 2 bases, with 11 bases between them. Looked up from germline, CDR1 is MNHEY and CDR2 is SVGAGI. The CDR3 length is 14 residues. The CDR3 protein is CASRAGFRNQPQHF. The CDR3 DNA reads TGTGCCAGCAGAGCAGGGTTTCGCAATCAGCCCCAGCATTTT.

The rearrangement uses TRBV18 and TRBJ2-5, with D unclear. Germline V gives CDR1 KGHSH, CDR2 LQKENI. The CDR3 runs 13 residues. Deletions cut 0 bases from V and 2 bases from J, with 4 bases between. CDR3 sequence: CASSPPAQETQYF. Here the CDR3 DNA reads TGTGCCAGCTCACCACCGGCACAAGAGACCCAGTACTTC.

The V gene is TRBV19, the J gene TRBJ2-3, with D perhaps matching TRBD2 (7 bases). CDR1 LNHDA and CDR2 SQIVND come from the germline V gene (reference sequence). Trimming shortened V by 2 bases and J by 4 bases, and 19 bases separated the two germline ends. The CDR3 has 17 amino acids. The CDR3 sequence: CASSIKKRTAGPDTQYF. CDR3 DNA: TGTGCCAGTAGTATAAAGAAGCGGACAGCGGGACCAGATACGCAGTATTTT.